The entry that follows covers one TCR beta chain sequence. The sample belongs to a study of blood T cells in healthy people across ages. Next came a second PCR, run for roughly 6 to 11 cycles, which used a sample-barcoded 5' primer along with a J-beta primer mix. From the 5' RACE reads, TCRdb called clonotypes with MiXCR, one entry per CDR3 protein. The data hold about 1,400,000 distinct CDR3 sequences, with approximately 63% observed a single time. The sample taken for sequencing was blood. This TCR was recovered from a man younger than 35 in good health.

The CDR3 DNA follows: TGTGCCAGCAGTTACGGGGACGCCAACTATGGCTACACCTTC. This encodes CASSYGDANYGYTF. This chain uses TRBV6-2 or TRBV6-3 with TRBJ1-2; D is perhaps TRBD1 (5 bases). Germline V gene data show CDR1 as MNHEY and CDR2 as SVGEGT. V was shortened by 2 bases and J by 2 bases, with 9 bases between the two germline ends. The CDR3 consists of 14 residues.